This T cell receptor beta chain derives from a study of blood T cell repertoires in COVID-19. The Seattle patients, enrolled during active infection, were followed longitudinally. Trimming removed 4 bases at V and 7 bases at J, with 14 bases between. The CDR3 sequence is 12 residues long. The germline CDR1 and CDR2 sequences are GTSNPN and SVGIG (reference sequence). Authors' analysis steps: Counts of nucleated cells, estimated from reference gene primer amplification, were obtained. Profiled with immunoSEQ multiplex PCR; TCRdb holds only in-frame clones, not every one. Clone size and V and J calls were adopted from that table, with D and trimming inferred from the DNA. The table shows approximately 96,000 clones, with 70% to 90% occurring only once. This clone came up a few times.

V gene TRBV30 combines with J gene TRBJ2-7; a weak D match, TRBD1 (6 bases). The sequencing sample was made of peripheral blood. The sequence was collected from a human donor with COVID-19, enrolled during active disease. The donor label of this sample is uncertain. CDR3 coding DNA: TGTGCCTGGACAATGCCGGGACAAGAGCAGTACTTC. Translation: CAWTMPGQEQYF.